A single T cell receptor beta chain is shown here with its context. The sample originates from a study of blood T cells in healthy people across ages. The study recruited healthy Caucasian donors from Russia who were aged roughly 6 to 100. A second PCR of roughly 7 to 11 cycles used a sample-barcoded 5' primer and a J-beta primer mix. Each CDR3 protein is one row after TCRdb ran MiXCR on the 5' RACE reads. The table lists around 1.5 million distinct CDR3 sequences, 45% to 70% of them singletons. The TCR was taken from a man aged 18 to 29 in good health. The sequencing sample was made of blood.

CDR3 protein: CASSLATRVTEAFF. The CDR3, as DNA: TGTGCCAGCAGCTTAGCGACCAGGGTCACTGAAGCTTTCTTT. The chain carries TRBV7-8 and TRBJ1-1; possible D gene TRBD1, 5 bases. This CDR3 comprises 14 residues. From germline, CDR1 is SGHVS and CDR2 FQNEAQ. V was trimmed by 0 bases and J by 4 bases, leaving 9 bases between them.